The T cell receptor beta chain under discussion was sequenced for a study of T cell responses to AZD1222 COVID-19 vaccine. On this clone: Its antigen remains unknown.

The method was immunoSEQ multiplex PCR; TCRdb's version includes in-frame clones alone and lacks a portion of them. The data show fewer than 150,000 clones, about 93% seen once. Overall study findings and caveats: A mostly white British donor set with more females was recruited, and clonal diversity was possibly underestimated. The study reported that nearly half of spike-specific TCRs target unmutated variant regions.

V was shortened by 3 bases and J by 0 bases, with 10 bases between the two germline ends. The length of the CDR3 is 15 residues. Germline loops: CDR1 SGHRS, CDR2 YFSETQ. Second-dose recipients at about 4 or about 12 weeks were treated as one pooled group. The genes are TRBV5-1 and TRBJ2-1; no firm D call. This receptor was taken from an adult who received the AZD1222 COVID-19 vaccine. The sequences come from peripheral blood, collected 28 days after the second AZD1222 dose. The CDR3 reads CASSWTESSYNEQFF. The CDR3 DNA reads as TGCGCCAGCAGCTGGACGGAGAGCTCCTACAATGAGCAGTTCTTC.